This T cell receptor (beta chain) is from a study of blood T cell repertoires in COVID-19. Generated by immunoSEQ multiplex PCR, the TCRdb table keeps only in-frame clones and is missing some. This sample has around 300,000 clones, with around 86% found just once. The CDR3 totals 14 residues. Trimming removed 2 bases at V and 5 bases at J, with 10 bases between. The germline gives CDR1 MNHEY, CDR2 SMNVEV (reference sequence). The TCR comes from a man aged 50 to 60 with active or convalescent COVID-19. Sequences were obtained from peripheral blood. The J gene is TRBJ2-1, the V gene TRBV27, with a tentative D call TRBD2 (5 bases). The CDR3 loop reads CASSLRELNNEQFF. CDR3 sequence (DNA): TGTGCCAGCAGTTTAAGGGAGCTAAACAATGAGCAGTTCTTC.